These 6 T cell receptor beta chains were sequenced from one sample in a study of T cell changes during pregnancy in multiple sclerosis. TCRdb's table, derived via immunoSEQ multiplex PCR, lists solely in-frame clones and lacks some. The sample contains about 32,000 clones, roughly 89% of which appear only once. This material consisted of CD8+ T cells from peripheral blood mononuclear cells, taken in the second trimester of pregnancy. The source of these receptors is a female donor with multiple sclerosis, enrolled in a pregnancy study.

This clone has just one count. The J gene is TRBJ1-2, the V gene TRBV30; TRBD1 aligns across 8 bases. There are 15 residues in the CDR3. The ends lost 5 bases at V and 2 bases at J; junction bases unmatched: 10. Germline-derived CDR1 and CDR2 are GTSNPN and SVGIG (reference sequence). The CDR3 sequence is CAWLPGQALNYGYTF. CDR3 nucleotides: TGTGCCTGGCTGCCGGGACAGGCATTAAACTATGGCTACACCTTC. Using reference TRBV30 and TRBJ1-2 for the parts outside the CDR3, the full variable domain is SQTIHQWPATLVQPVGSPLSLECTVEGTSNPNLYWYRQAAGRGLQLLFYSVGIGQISSEVPQNLSASRPQDRQFILSSKKLLLSDSGFYLCAWLPGQALNYGYTFGSGTRLTVV.

The chain carries TRBV10-2 and TRBJ2-4; D is possibly TRBD1 (5 bases). V shed 2 bases and J shed 0 bases, with 11 bases lying between them. This CDR3 has 16 amino acids. Germline CDR1 is WSHSY and CDR2 is SAAADI. The CDR3: CASSETGELAKNIQYF. CDR3 DNA sequence: TGCGCCAGCAGTGAGACAGGAGAACTAGCCAAAAACATTCAGTACTTC.

The chain recombines TRBV10-3 with TRBJ2-3; D is possibly TRBD2 (6 bases). The CDR3 runs 16 residues. Per germline, CDR1 ENHRY and CDR2 SYGVKD. Trimming removed 0 bases at V and 1 base at J, with 11 bases between. CDR3 nucleotide sequence: TGTGCCATCAGTGAGTCCAGCGGCGGGGGCACAGATACGCAGTATTTT. Protein sequence: CAISESSGGGTDTQYF.

The J gene is TRBJ1-2, the V gene TRBV5-1; D is unresolved. Trimming took 1 base from V and 2 from J, leaving 9 bases between them. In germline, CDR1 is SGHRS, CDR2 YFSETQ. This CDR3 region has 14 residues. CDR3 bases: TGCGCCAGCAGCTTGCCCTTCCCCAACTATGGCTACACCTTC. Amino acids: CASSLPFPNYGYTF.

For the CDR3, the DNA is TGTGCCAGCAGCCTAACGACAACAGGACATCAGCCCCAGCATTTT. It encodes CASSLTTTGHQPQHF. This chain uses TRBV7-8 with TRBJ1-5; maybe TRBD1 (5 bases). The CDR3 loop spans 15 amino acids. CDR1 is SGHVS and CDR2 is FQNEAQ in the germline V gene. The ends were cut back, 5 bases at V and 5 bases at J, with 16 bases in the middle.

The V gene is TRBV7-2, the J gene TRBJ2-6, with a tentative D call TRBD1 (7 bases). Germline V gene lookup returns CDR1 SGHTA and CDR2 FQGNSA. The V gene lost 5 bases and the J gene lost 3 bases, with 17 bases spanning the gap. The length of the CDR3 is 17 residues. The CDR3 DNA sequence: TGTGCCAGCAGCCCAGGGTGGCAGGGGGGTGGGGCCAACGTCCTGACTTTC. Encoded protein: CASSPGWQGGGANVLTF.